The source of this T cell receptor (beta chain) is a study of cytomegalovirus exposure and HLA in healthy donors (dated by TCRdb to 2016 to 2017). Regarding the research as a whole: According to a later analysis, the roughly 120 validation repertoires were produced on the same platform as the roughly 600 repertoires of the first cohort. Along with the approximately 700-subject first cohort, a separate validation cohort of over a hundred different subjects was used. The study was designed to test whether signatures of past pathogen exposure could be identified by cataloging public T cell receptors. To predict cytomegalovirus infection status, the study brought together high-throughput TCR immunosequencing, statistical association of individual TCRs with disease status, and machine learning. Points the paper makes about the study in general: In the study, approximately 150 TCR beta chains were listed as associated with cytomegalovirus. It was suggested by the authors that the approach could potentially be generalized to other disease states and immunological phenotypes. All 120 or so repertoires were used to score co-occurrence in the validation cohort in a later analysis, because that analysis had no HLA typing for the cohort. Most TCR sequences were observed very rarely across donors, whereas some public TCRs were present in many individuals. Of the cluster scores, around 95% were above 0 in a later analysis, which found that TCRs clustered in the first cohort also tended to co-occur in the 120 or so validation repertoires. The classifier was reported to diagnose cytomegalovirus status with high specificity and sensitivity in both the original cohort and the validation cohort. A few of the identified cytomegalovirus-associated TCR beta chains were confirmed in vitro to be specific for cytomegalovirus antigens.

With respect to this clone: The target of this receptor is not known. The sample holds no much larger clone one base away, and base qualities are not on file.

The donors belonged to the validation cohort of approximately 130 subjects, which was separate from the roughly 680-subject first cohort. Relative to germline, V is 1 base shorter and J is 6 bases shorter, with 18 bases between their ends. From cysteine to phenylalanine, the CDR3 is 16 amino acids long. Of all the DNA, just the CDR3 is kept, 48 bases in frame from base 1. According to the germline V gene (reference sequence), CDR1 reads LNHDA and CDR2 reads SQIVND. Receptor libraries were prepared by the immunoSEQ multiplex PCR assay. Per the source publication's procedure: A statistical classification framework was built to diagnose cytomegalovirus status from the catalog of TCR beta chain sequences. The clones in this table, taken by TCRdb from immuneACCESS, are in-frame only. Not every clone is retained; where verified, under half of the shortfall comes from an unresolved V gene, and the cause of the rest is unknown. Clone size and V and J calls were adopted from that table, with D and trimming inferred from the DNA. The table for this sample lists approximately 300,000 clones; roughly nine tenths of them were counted only once. Together, the top ten hold roughly 1.1% of the sample.

This TCR was recovered from a woman in her twenties or thirties in good health and CMV-seropositive. Sequences were obtained from PBMCs. The rearranged segments are TRBV19 and TRBJ1-1; the D gene is perhaps TRBD1, from 6 matching bases. The CDR3 has the sequence CASSIVTGGRGSEAFF. The DNA is TGTGCCAGTAGTATAGTGACAGGTGGCCGGGGGTCTGAAGCTTTCTTT.